This T cell receptor beta chain was found in a study of blood T cell repertoires in COVID-19. Study-level information: COVID-19 samples collected from the United States, Italy and Spain covered acute and convalescent phases. PBMCs, B-cell-depleted T cells, or T cells provided the cDNA or gDNA that made up the material.

Authors' methods: Nucleated cell counts were estimated from reference gene primer amplification. Assay used: immunoSEQ multiplex PCR; TCRdb lists only in-frame clones, some missing. Clone size and V and J calls were adopted from that table, with D and trimming inferred from the DNA. Found here are under 50,000 clones, about 80% of them singletons; the top ten hold roughly 35%. Germline V gives CDR1 MGHDK, CDR2 SYGVNS. The length of the CDR3 is 14 residues. V lost 6 bases and J 0 bases, leaving 12 bases between the germline ends. Material: peripheral blood. This chain uses TRBV25-1 with TRBJ2-7; D may be TRBD2 (5 bases). This TCR was sampled from a man older than 75 with active or convalescent COVID-19. The CDR3 DNA is TGTGCCAGCAGCGAGTTGGGAGCCTCCTACGAGCAGTACTTC. Amino acid sequence: CASSELGASYEQYF.